The 8 T cell receptor beta chains below come from one sample, sequenced in a study of T cell repertoires in cytomegalovirus infection. In TCRdb, the reads were re-called with MiXCR into one record per CDR3 protein. The sample carries more than 350,000 distinct CDR3 sequences, roughly 30% recorded once. Sequenced material: PBMCs. The receptors derive from a human donor in good health (CMV status not recorded). Some clones in this sample may be carry-over from other donors' samples.

This clonotype was found many times. CDR3 DNA: TGTGCCAGCAGTCAACAGGAGGGGAGAGCTTTCTTT. As protein: CASSQQEGRAFF. The V call is TRBV7-6, the J call TRBJ1-1, with D tentatively TRBD1 (5 bases). V shed 6 bases and J shed 10 bases, with 15 bases lying between them. The CDR3 loop spans 12 amino acids. In germline, CDR1 is SGHVS, CDR2 FNYEAQ.

As concerns this clonotype: With a much larger clone just one base away, this may be a read error. This CDR3 is missing its conserved last phenylalanine or tryptophan, likely due to a read error. The V and J genes are TRBV28 and TRBJ1-2; perhaps TRBD1 as D (6 bases). V was trimmed by 4 bases and J by 8 bases, leaving 11 bases between them. This CDR3 contains 12 residues. The V gene's germline CDR1 is MDHEN and CDR2 SYDVKM. CDR3 nucleotide sequence: TGTGCCAGCAGTTCAGGGGCGTTGGGCTACACCTGC. It codes for CASSSGALGYTC.

CDR3 nucleotides: TGTGCCAGCAGCCAACGTACAGGGGGCCCTGGCTACACCTTC. Protein sequence: CASSQRTGGPGYTF. V usage is TRBV3-1 and J usage is TRBJ1-2; 9 nucleotides match TRBD1. CDR3 size: 14 residues. Germline values: CDR1 LGHDT, CDR2 YNNKEL (reference sequence). The J segment lost 7 bases and the V segment lost 2 bases, leaving 5 bases of the junction unmatched.

This clonotype came up many times. The chain links TRBV12-3 or TRBV12-4 to TRBJ1-1; possibly TRBD1 for D (6 bases). There are 15 residues in the CDR3. Trimming shortened V by 2 bases and J by 5 bases, and 15 bases separated the two germline ends. In nucleotides, the CDR3 is TGTGCCAGCAGTTTATTCGTCGGAGGGGGGACTGAAGCTTTCTTT. This gives the protein CASSLFVGGGTEAFF.

This clonotype turned up a few times. V gene TRBV6-1 combines with J gene TRBJ1-2; D remains ambiguous. The CDR3 contains 15 residues. V shed 6 bases and J shed 2 bases, with 16 bases lying between them. Germline lookup yields CDR1 MNHNS and CDR2 SASEGT. The CDR3 here is CASRARAVRNYGYTF. The CDR3 DNA reads TGTGCCAGCAGAGCTAGAGCGGTTCGAAACTATGGCTACACCTTC.

This sequence joins TRBV7-2 and TRBJ2-7; 7 positions agree with TRBD2. The CDR3 has 12 residues. The germline CDR1 and CDR2 sequences are SGHTA and FQGNSA. V lost 8 bases to trimming and J lost 2 bases; unmatched junction nucleotides: 3. CDR3 sequence: CASRGGAYEQYF. The DNA of the CDR3 is TGTGCCAGCCGCGGGGGTGCCTACGAGCAGTACTTC.

The table lists this clonotype with many counts. V and J are TRBV7-8 and TRBJ1-5, with D maybe TRBD1 (5 bases). Looked up from germline, CDR1 is SGHVS and CDR2 is FQNEAQ. The CDR3 runs 13 residues. V was shortened by 5 bases and J by 9 bases, with 14 bases between the two germline ends. CDR3 sequence reads: CASSTDSNRPQHF. The CDR3 DNA is TGTGCCAGCAGCACCGACAGTAACAGGCCCCAGCATTTT. Looking up the rest from reference TRBV7-8 and TRBJ1-5 gives the full variable domain: GAGVSQSPRYKVAKRGQDVALRCDPISGHVSLFWYQQALGQGPEFLTYFQNEAQLDKSGLPSDRFFAERPEGSVSTLKIQRTQQEDSAVYLCASSTDSNRPQHFGDGTRLSIL.

At least ten counts were recorded for this clonotype. The chain combines TRBV7-2 with TRBJ1-4; D possibly corresponds to TRBD1 (5 bases). This CDR3 region has 14 residues. In germline, CDR1 is SGHTA, CDR2 FQGNSA. Trimming shortened V by 3 bases and J by 10 bases, and 15 bases separated the two germline ends. The CDR3 coding sequence is TGTGCCAGCAGCTTCGAGTGGACAAACGCAAAACTGTTTTTT. Its protein product is CASSFEWTNAKLFF.